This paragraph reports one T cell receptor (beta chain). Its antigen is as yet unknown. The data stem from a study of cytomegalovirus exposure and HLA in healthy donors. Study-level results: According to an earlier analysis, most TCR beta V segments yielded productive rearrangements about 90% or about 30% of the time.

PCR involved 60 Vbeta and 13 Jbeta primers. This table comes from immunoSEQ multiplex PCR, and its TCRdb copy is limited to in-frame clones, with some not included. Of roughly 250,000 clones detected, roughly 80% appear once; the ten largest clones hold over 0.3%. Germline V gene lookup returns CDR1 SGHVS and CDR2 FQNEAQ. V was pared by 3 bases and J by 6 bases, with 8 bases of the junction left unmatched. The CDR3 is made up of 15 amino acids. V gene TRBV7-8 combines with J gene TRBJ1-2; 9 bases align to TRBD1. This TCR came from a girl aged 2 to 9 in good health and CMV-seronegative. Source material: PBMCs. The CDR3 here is CASSFRGQGPDGYTF. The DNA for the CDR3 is TGTGCCAGCAGCTTCCGGGGACAGGGACCCGATGGCTACACCTTC.